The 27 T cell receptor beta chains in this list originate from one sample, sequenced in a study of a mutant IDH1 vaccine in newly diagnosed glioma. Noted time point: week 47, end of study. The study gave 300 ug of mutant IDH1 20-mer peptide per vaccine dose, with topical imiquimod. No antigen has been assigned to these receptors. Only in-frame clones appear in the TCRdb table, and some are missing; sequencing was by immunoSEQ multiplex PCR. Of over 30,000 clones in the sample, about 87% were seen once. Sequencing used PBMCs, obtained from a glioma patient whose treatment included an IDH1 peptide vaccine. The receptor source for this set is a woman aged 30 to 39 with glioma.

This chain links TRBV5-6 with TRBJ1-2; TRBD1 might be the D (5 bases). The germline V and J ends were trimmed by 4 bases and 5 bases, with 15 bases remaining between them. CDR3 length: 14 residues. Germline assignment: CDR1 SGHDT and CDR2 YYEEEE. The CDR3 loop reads CASSADLTGYGYTF. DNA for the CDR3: TGTGCCAGCAGCGCAGACTTAACAGGATATGGCTACACCTTC. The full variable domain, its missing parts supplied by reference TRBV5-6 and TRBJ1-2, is DAGVTQSPTHLIKTRGQQVTLRCSPKSGHDTVSWYQQALGQGPQFIFQYYEEEERQRGNFPDRFSGHQFPNYSSELNVNALLLGDSALYLCASSADLTGYGYTFGSGTRLTVV.

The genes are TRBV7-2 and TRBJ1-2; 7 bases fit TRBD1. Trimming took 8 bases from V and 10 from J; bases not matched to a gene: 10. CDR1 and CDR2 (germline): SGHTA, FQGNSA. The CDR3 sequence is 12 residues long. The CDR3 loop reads CASQQGHQSYTF. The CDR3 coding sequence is TGTGCCAGCCAACAGGGGCACCAATCCTACACCTTC.

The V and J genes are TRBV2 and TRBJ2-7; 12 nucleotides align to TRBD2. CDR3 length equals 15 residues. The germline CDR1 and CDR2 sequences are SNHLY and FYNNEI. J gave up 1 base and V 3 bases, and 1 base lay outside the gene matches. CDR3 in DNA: TGTGCCAGCAGTGACGGACTAGCGGGATCCTACGAGCAGTACTTC. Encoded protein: CASSDGLAGSYEQYF.

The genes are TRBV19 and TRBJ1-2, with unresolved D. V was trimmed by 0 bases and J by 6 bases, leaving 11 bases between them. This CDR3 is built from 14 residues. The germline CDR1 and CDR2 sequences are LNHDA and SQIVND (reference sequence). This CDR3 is CASSIDGGLHGYTF. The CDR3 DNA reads TGTGCCAGTAGTATAGATGGAGGACTCCATGGCTACACCTTC.

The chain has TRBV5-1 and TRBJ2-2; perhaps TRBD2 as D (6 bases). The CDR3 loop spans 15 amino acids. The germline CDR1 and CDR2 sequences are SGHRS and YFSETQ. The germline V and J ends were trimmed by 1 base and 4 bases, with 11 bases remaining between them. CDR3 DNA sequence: TGCGCCAGCAGCTTGTCCGCTAGCGTCACCGGGGAGCTGTTTTTT. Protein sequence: CASSLSASVTGELFF. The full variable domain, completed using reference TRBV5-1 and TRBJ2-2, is KAGVTQTPRYLIKTRGQQVTLSCSPISGHRSVSWYQQTPGQGLQFLFEYFSETQRNKGNFPGRFSGRQFSNSRSEMNVSTLELGDSALYLCASSLSASVTGELFFGEGSRLTVL.

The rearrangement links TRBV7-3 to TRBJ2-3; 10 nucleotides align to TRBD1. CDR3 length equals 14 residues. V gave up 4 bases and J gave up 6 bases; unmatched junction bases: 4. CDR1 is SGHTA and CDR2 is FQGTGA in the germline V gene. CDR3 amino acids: CASSWTGGSDTQYF. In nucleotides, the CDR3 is TGTGCCAGCAGCTGGACAGGGGGATCTGATACGCAGTATTTT.

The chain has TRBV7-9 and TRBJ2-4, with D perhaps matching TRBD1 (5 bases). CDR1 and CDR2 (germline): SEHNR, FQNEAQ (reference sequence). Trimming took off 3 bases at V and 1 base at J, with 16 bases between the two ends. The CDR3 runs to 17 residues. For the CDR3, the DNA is TGTGCCAGCAGCTTTTCAGTAGGGGAAGTGGCCAAAAACATTCAGTACTTC. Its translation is CASSFSVGEVAKNIQYF. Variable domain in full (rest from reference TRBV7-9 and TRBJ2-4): DTGVSQNPRHKITKRGQNVTFRCDPISEHNRLYWYRQTLGQGPEFLTYFQNEAQLEKSRLLSDRFSAERPKGSFSTLEIQRTEQGDSAMYLCASSFSVGEVAKNIQYFGAGTRLSVL.

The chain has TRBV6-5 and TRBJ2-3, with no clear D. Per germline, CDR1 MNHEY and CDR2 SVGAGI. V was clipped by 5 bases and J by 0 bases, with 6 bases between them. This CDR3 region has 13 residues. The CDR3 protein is CASSQSSTDTQYF. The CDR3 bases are TGTGCCAGCAGTCAATCTAGCACAGATACGCAGTATTTT.

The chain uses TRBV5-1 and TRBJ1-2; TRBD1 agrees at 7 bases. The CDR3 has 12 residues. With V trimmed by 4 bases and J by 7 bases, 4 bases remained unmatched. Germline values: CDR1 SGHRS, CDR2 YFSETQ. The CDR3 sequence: CASSDGQAGYTF. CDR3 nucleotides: TGCGCCAGCAGCGACGGACAGGCTGGCTACACCTTC.

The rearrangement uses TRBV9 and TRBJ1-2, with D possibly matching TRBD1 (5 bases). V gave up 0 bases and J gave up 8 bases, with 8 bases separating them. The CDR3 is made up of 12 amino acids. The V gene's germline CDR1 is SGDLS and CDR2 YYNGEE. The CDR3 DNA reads TGTGCCAGCAGCGTAGAGGCAGGGGGCTACACCTTC. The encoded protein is CASSVEAGGYTF.

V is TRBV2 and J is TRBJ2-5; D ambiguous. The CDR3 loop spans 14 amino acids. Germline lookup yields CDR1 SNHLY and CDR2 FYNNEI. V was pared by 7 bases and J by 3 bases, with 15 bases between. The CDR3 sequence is CASTHIREEETQYF. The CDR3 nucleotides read TGTGCCAGCACACACATCCGCGAGGAAGAGACCCAGTACTTC.

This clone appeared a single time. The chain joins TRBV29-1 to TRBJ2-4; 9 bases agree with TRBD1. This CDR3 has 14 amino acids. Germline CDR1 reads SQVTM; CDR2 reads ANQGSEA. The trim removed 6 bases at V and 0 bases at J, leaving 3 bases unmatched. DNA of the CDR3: TGCAGCGTAGAGACAGGGGGAGCCAAAAACATTCAGTACTTC. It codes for CSVETGGAKNIQYF.

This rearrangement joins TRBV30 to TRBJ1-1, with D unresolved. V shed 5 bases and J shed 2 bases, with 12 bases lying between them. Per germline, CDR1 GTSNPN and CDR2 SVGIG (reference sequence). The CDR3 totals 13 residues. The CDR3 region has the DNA TGTGCCTGGCTCGGCGGGGTAAACACTGAAGCTTTCTTT. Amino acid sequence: CAWLGGVNTEAFF.

This CDR3 is CASSRRITSTDTQYF. As DNA, the CDR3 is TGTGCCAGCAGCCGGCGGATTACTAGCACAGATACGCAGTATTTT. J is TRBJ2-3 and V is TRBV14; no clear D. V was shortened by 4 bases and J by 0 bases, with 11 bases between the two germline ends. This CDR3 has 15 amino acids. Germline V gives CDR1 SGHDN, CDR2 FVKESK.

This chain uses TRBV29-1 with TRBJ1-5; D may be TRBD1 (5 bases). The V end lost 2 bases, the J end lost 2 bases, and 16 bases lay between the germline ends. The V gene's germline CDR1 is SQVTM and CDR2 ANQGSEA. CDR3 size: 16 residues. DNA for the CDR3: TGCAGCGTTGAATTGCTTCAGGGACTTGGCAATCAGCCCCAGCATTTT. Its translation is CSVELLQGLGNQPQHF.

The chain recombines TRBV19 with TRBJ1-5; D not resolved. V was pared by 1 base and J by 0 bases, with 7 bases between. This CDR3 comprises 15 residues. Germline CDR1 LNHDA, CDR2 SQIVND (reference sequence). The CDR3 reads CASSIGVYSNQPQHF. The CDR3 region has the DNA TGTGCCAGTAGTATAGGAGTTTATAGCAATCAGCCCCAGCATTTT. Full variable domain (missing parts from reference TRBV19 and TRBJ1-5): DGGITQSPKYLFRKEGQNVTLSCEQNLNHDAMYWYRQDPGQGLRLIYYSQIVNDFQKGDIAEGYSVSREKKESFPLTVTSAQKNPTAFYLCASSIGVYSNQPQHFGDGTRLSIL.

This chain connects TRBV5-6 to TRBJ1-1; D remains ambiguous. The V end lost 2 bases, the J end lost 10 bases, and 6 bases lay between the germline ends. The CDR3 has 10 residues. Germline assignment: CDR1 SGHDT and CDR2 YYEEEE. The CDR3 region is CASSFWGAFF. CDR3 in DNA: TGTGCCAGCAGCTTCTGGGGAGCTTTCTTT. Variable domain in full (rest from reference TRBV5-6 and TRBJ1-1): DAGVTQSPTHLIKTRGQQVTLRCSPKSGHDTVSWYQQALGQGPQFIFQYYEEEERQRGNFPDRFSGHQFPNYSSELNVNALLLGDSALYLCASSFWGAFFGQGTRLTVV.

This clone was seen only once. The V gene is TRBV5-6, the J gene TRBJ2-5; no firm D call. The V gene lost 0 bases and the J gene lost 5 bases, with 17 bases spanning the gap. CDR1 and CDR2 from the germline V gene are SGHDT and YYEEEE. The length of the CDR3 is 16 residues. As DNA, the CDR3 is TGTGCCAGCAGCTTGGTATCCGGGTCGGGTCGGGAGACCCAGTACTTC. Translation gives CASSLVSGSGRETQYF.

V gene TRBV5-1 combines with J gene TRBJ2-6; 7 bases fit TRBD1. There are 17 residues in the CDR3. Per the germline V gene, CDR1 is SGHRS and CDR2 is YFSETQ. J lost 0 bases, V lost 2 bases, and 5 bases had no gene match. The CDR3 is CASSFGTVSSGANVLTF. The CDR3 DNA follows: TGCGCCAGCAGCTTCGGGACAGTTAGCTCTGGGGCCAACGTCCTGACTTTC.

The CDR3 here is CASRDSGGEKLFF. The CDR3 coding sequence is TGTGCCAGCAGGGACAGTGGGGGGGAAAAACTGTTTTTT. The V gene is TRBV6-5, the J gene TRBJ1-4; possibly TRBD1 for D (6 bases). The V gene lost 6 bases and the J gene lost 8 bases, with 13 bases spanning the gap. Germline CDR1 is MNHEY and CDR2 is SVGAGI. The CDR3 is made up of 13 amino acids.

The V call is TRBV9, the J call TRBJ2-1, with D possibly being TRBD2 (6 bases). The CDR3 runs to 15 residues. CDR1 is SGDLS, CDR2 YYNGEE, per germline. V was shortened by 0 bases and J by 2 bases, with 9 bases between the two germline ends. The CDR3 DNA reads TGTGCCAGCAGCGTAGACTCGGGAGCCTACAATGAGCAGTTCTTC. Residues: CASSVDSGAYNEQFF.

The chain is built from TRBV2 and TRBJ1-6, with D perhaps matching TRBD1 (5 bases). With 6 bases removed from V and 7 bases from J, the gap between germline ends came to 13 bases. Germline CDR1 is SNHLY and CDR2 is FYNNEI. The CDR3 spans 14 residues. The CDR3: CASRNRDANSPLHF. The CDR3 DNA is TGTGCCAGCAGGAACCGGGACGCCAATTCACCCCTCCACTTT.

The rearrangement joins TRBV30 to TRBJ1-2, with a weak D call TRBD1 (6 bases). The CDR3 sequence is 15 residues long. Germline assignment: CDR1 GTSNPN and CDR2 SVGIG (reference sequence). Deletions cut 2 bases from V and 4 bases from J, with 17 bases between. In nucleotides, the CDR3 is TGTGCCTGGAGTCCCATTGGGGGGGGGCCCTATGGCTACACCTTC. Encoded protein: CAWSPIGGGPYGYTF.

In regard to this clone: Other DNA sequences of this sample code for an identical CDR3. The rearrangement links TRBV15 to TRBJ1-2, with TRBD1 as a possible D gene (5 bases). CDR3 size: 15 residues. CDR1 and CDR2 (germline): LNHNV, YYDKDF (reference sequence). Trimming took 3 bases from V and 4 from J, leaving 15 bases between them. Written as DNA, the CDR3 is TGTGCCACCAGCAGGGATACTCAGGGTAGCTATGGCTACACCTTC. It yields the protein CATSRDTQGSYGYTF.

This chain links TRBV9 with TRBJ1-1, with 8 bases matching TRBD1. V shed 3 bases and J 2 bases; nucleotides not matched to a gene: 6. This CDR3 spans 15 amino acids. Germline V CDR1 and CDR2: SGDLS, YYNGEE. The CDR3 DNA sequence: TGTGCCAGCAGCGGGACAGGGTTTCTAAACACTGAAGCTTTCTTT. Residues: CASSGTGFLNTEAFF.

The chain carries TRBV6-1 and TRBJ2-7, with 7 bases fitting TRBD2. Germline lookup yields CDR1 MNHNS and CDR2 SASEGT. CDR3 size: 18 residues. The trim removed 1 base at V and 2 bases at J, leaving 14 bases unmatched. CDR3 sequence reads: CASSEGTPRGVYTYEQYF. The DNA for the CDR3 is TGTGCCAGCAGTGAAGGGACACCCCGGGGGGTCTATACCTACGAGCAGTACTTC.

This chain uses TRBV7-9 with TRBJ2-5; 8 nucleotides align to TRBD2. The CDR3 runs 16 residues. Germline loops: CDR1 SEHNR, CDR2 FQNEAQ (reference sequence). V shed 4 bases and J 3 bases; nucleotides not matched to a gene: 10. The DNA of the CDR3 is TGTGCCAGCAGCTCTCGGGGGGGGGCAGTTGAAGAGACCCAGTACTTC. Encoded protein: CASSSRGGAVEETQYF.